This T cell receptor beta chain stems from a study of blood T cell repertoires in COVID-19. Authors' data handling: For nucleated cells, counts were estimated from reference gene primer amplification. Sequencing used immunoSEQ multiplex PCR; TCRdb keeps in-frame clones, though not all of them. V and J calls and clone size are copied from that table; D and trimming were computed from the DNA. The repertoire includes fewer than 350,000 clones, approximately 90% of them detected once, and roughly 2.1% sits in the top ten. Participant ages covered about 18 to 89 years across 20 to 30 US areas. Participants had their cohort set by participant-reported clinical history. The receptor comes from a woman aged 40-49 years with acute COVID-19. The sequenced material came from PBMCs or T cells enriched from blood (not recorded which).

DNA of the CDR3: TGTGCCAGTAGTGTCCAGGGGGCGAGTCAGCCCCAGCATTTT. It is translated as CASSVQGASQPQHF. The chain couples TRBV19 to TRBJ1-5, with 8 bases aligning to TRBD1. The CDR3 runs to 14 residues. Per germline, CDR1 LNHDA and CDR2 SQIVND (reference sequence). Trimming cost V 5 bases and J 6 bases; bases outside gene matches: 6.